The clone carrying this T cell receptor beta chain was recorded many times. Time point here: pre-sensitization, week 0. This sample's treatment: therapeutic diphenylcyclopropenone sensitization with weekly scalp DPC. From the RACE reads, TCRdb called clonotypes with MiXCR, one entry per CDR3 protein. The profile shows some 330,000 distinct CDR3 sequences, over 5% of them singletons. This record comes from a study of human T cells and chemical hapten exposure. This CDR3 has 13 amino acids. The V and J ends lost 0 bases and 4 bases respectively, with 7 bases between them. Germline assignment: CDR1 SQVTM and CDR2 ANQGSEA.

The sequence came from a woman aged 18-29 years with alopecia areata. Some clones in this sample may be carry-over from other donors' samples. The J gene is TRBJ1-5, the V gene TRBV29-1, with D uncertain. The sequenced sample was whole blood, obtained in connection with sensitization to the hapten diphenylcyclopropenone (DPC). CDR3 in DNA: TGCAGCGTTGAAGATCATCCGAATCAGCCCCAGCATTTT. This gives the protein CSVEDHPNQPQHF. Full variable domain (missing parts from reference TRBV29-1 and TRBJ1-5): SAVISQKPSRDICQRGTSLTIQCQVDSQVTMMFWYRQQPGQSLTLIATANQGSEATYESGFVIDKFPISRPNLTFSTLTVSNMSPEDSSIYLCSVEDHPNQPQHFGDGTRLSIL.